The present TCR beta chain was sequenced within a study of blood T cell repertoires in COVID-19. Turning to the study itself: Nucleic acid was either cDNA or gDNA, and it came from T cells, B-cell-depleted T cells, or PBMCs.

The CDR3 contains 14 residues. The germline gives CDR1 SGHRS, CDR2 YFSETQ. V was trimmed by 4 bases and J by 4 bases, leaving 14 bases between them. The table came from immunoSEQ multiplex PCR; TCRdb's copy has only in-frame clones and leaves some out. Among more than 95,000 clones listed, 70% to 90% were seen once. V gene TRBV5-1 combines with J gene TRBJ1-1; D uncertain. Sequences were obtained from peripheral blood. The receptor's source is a man aged 50 to 59 in a cohort sampled during active COVID-19. The CDR3 protein is CASSQVGQGTEAFF. The CDR3 DNA reads as TGCGCCAGCAGCCAGGTTGGGCAAGGCACTGAAGCTTTCTTT.